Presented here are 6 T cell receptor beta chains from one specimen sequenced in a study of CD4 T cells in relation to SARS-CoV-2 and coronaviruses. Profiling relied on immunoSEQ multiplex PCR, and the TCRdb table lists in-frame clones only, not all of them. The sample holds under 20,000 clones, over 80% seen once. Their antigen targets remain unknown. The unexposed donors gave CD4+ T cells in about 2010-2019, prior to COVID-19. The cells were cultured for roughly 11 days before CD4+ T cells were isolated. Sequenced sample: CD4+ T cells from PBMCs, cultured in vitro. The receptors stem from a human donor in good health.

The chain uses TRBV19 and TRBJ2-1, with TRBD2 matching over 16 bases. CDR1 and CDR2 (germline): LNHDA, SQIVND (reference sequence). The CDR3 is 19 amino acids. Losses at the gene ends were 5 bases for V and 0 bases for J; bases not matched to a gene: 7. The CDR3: CASSPGLAGGESSYNEQFF. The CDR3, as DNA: TGTGCCAGTAGTCCGGGACTAGCGGGGGGGGAGAGCTCCTACAATGAGCAGTTCTTC.

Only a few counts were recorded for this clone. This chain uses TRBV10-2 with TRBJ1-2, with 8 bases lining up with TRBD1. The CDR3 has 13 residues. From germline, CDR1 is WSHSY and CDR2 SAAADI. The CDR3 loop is CVTGTGTNYGYTF. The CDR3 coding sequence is TGCGTCACCGGGACAGGAACTAACTATGGCTACACCTTC.

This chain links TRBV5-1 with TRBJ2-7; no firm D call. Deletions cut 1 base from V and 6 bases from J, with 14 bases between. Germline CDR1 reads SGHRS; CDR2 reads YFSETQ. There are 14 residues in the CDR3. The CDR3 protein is CASSLNPASLEQYF. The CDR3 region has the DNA TGCGCCAGCAGCTTGAACCCGGCCAGCCTCGAGCAGTACTTC.

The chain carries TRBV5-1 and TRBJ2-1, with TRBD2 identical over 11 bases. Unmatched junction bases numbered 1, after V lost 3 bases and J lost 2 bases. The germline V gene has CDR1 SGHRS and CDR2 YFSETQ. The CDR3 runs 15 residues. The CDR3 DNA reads TGCGCCAGCAGCTCTAGCGGGGGGCCCTACAATGAGCAGTTCTTC. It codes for CASSSSGGPYNEQFF.

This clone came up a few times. CDR3 sequence: CASSPGSRGGTDTQYF. Here the CDR3 DNA reads TGTGCCAGCTCACCCGGGTCTAGAGGGGGCACAGATACGCAGTATTTT. The gene calls are TRBV18 and TRBJ2-3, with D perhaps TRBD1 or TRBD2 (5 bases each). The CDR3 is 16 amino acids. CDR1 and CDR2 (germline): KGHSH, LQKENI. The V end was cut by 3 bases, the J end by 1 base, with 14 bases between.

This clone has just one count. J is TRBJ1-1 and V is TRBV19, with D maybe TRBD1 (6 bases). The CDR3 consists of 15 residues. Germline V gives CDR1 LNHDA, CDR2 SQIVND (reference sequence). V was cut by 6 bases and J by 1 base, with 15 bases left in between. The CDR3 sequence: CASSTGWGGNTEAFF. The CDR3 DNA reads TGTGCCAGTAGCACAGGGTGGGGGGGGAACACTGAAGCTTTCTTT. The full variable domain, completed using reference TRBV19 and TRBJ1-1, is DGGITQSPKYLFRKEGQNVTLSCEQNLNHDAMYWYRQDPGQGLRLIYYSQIVNDFQKGDIAEGYSVSREKKESFPLTVTSAQKNPTAFYLCASSTGWGGNTEAFFGQGTRLTVV.